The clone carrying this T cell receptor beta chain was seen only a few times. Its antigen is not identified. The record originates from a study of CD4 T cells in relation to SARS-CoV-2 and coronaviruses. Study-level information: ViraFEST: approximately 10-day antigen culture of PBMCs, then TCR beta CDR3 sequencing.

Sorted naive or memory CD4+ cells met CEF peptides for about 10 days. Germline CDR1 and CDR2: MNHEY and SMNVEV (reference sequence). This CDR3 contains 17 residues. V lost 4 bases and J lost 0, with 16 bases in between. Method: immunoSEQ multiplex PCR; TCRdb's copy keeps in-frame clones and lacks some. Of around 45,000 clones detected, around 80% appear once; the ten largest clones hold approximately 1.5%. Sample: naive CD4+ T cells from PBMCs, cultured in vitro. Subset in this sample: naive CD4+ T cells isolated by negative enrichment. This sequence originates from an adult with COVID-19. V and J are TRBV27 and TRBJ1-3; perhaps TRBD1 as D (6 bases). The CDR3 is CASSSGQRPLSGNTIYF. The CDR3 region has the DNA TGTGCCAGCAGTTCCGGACAGAGACCTCTCTCTGGAAACACCATATATTTT.